This T cell receptor (beta chain) was obtained from a study of sequential checkpoint blockade in melanoma. Data came from immunoSEQ multiplex PCR; TCRdb stores just in-frame clones and leaves some out. This sample has roughly 28,000 clones; 70% to 85% occur once, and the top ten carry less than 15%. CDR1 and CDR2 (germline): MRHNA, SNTAGT. Trimming removed 2 bases at V and 0 bases at J, with 8 bases between. This CDR3 region has 16 residues. Treatment indicated: randomized to nivolumab then ipilimumab (arm A) or the reverse (arm B). The chain links TRBV6-4 to TRBJ2-6; D possibly corresponds to TRBD1 (5 bases). The clonotype was recovered from a human donor with melanoma. The sample was CD8+ T cells sorted from blood (inferred from file names), taken from a patient given nivolumab and ipilimumab in sequence. The CDR3, as DNA: TGTGCCAGCAGTGACCAGGGCAACTCTGGGGCCAACGTCCTGACTTTC. It yields the protein CASSDQGNSGANVLTF.